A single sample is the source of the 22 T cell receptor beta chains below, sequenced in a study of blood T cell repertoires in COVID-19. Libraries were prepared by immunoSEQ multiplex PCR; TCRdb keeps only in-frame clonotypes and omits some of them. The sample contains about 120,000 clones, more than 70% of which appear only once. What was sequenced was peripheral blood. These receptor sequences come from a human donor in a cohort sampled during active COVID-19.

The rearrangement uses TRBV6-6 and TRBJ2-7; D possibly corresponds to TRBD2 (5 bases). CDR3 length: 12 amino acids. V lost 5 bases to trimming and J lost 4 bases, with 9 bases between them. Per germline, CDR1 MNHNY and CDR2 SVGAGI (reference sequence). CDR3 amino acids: CASSPGVYEQYF. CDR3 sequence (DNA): TGTGCCAGCAGTCCCGGGGTGTACGAGCAGTACTTC.

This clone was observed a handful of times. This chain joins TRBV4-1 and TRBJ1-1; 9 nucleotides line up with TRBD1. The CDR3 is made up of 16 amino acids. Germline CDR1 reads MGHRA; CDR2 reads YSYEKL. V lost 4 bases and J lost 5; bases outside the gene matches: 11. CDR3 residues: CASSLLGTGSITEAFF. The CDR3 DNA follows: TGCGCCAGCAGCCTCCTAGGGACAGGGTCTATAACTGAAGCTTTCTTT.

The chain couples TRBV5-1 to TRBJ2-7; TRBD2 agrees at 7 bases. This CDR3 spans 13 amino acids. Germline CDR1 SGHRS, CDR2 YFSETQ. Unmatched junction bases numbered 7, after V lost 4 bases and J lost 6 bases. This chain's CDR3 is CASSLGPGGEQYF. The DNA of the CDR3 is TGCGCCAGCAGCCTGGGACCGGGAGGCGAGCAGTACTTC.

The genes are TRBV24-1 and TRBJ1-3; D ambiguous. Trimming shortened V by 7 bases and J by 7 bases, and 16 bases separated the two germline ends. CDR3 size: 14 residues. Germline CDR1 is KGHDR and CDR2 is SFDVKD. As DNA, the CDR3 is TGTGCCACCAGCCCCGGGCGGGATCGGAACACCATATATTTT. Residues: CATSPGRDRNTIYF.

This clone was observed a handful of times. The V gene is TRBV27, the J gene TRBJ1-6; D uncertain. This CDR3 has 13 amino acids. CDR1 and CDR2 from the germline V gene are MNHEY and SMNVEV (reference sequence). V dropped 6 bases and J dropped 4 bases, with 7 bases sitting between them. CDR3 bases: TGTGCCAGCAGAGCGGAGTATAATTCACCCCTCCACTTT. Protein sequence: CASRAEYNSPLHF.

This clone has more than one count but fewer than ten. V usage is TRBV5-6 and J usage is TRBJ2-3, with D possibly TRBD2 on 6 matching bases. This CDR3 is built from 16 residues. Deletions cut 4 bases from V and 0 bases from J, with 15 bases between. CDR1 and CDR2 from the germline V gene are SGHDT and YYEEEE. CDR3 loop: CASSLMLRGSTDTQYF. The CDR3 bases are TGTGCCAGCAGCCTGATGCTGCGGGGTAGCACAGATACGCAGTATTTT.

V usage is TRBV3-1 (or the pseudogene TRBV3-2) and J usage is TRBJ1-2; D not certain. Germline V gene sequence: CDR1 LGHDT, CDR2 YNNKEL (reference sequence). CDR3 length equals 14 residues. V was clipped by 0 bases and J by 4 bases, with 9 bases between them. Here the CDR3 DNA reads TGTGCCAGCAGCCAAGATCCGGGAGCCTATGGCTACACCTTC. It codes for CASSQDPGAYGYTF.

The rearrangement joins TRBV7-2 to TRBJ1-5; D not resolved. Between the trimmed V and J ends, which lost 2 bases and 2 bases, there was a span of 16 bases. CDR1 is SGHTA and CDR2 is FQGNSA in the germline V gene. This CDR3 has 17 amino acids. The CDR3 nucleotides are TGTGCCAGCAGCTTATTGAGGAGGCCAGGAGGCAATCAGCCCCAGCATTTT. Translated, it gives CASSLLRRPGGNQPQHF.

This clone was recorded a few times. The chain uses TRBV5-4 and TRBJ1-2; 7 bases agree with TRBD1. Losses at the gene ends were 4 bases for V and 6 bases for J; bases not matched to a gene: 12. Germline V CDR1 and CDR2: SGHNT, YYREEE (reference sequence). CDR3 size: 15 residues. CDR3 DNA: TGTGCCAGCAGCCCTCCTCCCGGGACAGAAGATGGCTACACCTTC. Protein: CASSPPPGTEDGYTF.

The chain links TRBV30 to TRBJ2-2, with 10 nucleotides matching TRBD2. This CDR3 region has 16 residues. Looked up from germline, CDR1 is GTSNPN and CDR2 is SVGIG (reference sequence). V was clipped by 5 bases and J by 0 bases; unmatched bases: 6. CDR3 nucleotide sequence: TGTGCCTGGGCCAGGACTAGCGGAGCGAACACCGGGGAGCTGTTTTTT. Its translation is CAWARTSGANTGELFF.

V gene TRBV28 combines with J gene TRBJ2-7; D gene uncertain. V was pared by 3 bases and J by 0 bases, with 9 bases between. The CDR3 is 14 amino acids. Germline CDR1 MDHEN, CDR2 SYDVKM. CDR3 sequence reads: CASSFLLVSYEQYF. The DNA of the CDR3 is TGTGCCAGCAGTTTCCTTTTAGTCTCCTACGAGCAGTACTTC.

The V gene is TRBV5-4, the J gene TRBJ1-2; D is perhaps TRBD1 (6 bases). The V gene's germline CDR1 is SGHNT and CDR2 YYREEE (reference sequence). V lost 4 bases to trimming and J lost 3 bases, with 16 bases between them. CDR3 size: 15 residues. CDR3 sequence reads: CASSPGGQPHYGYTF. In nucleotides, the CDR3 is TGTGCCAGCAGCCCGGGGGGCCAGCCCCACTATGGCTACACCTTC. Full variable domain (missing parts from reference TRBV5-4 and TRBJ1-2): ETGVTQSPTHLIKTRGQQVTLRCSSQSGHNTVSWYQQALGQGPQFIFQYYREEENGRGNFPPRFSGLQFPNYSSELNVNALELDDSALYLCASSPGGQPHYGYTFGSGTRLTVV.

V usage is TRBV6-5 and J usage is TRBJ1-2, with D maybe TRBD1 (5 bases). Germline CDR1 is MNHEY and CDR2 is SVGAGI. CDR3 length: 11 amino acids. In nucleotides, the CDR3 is TGTGCAGCGGCGGGGGGAGCGGGCTACACCTTC. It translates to CAAAGGAGYTF.

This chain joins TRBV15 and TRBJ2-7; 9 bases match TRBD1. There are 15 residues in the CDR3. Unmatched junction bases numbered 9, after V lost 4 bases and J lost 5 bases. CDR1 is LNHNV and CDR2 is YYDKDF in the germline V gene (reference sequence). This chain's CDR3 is CATSKPGTGFDEQYF. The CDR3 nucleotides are TGTGCCACCAGCAAACCCGGGACAGGGTTCGACGAGCAGTACTTC.

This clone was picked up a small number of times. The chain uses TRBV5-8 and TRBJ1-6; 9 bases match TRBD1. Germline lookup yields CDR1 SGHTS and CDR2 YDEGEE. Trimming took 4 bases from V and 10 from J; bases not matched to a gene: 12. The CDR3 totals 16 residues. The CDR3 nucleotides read TGTGCCAGCAGCCCCTATTCCGGGACAGGGAACTCACCCCTCCACTTT. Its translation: CASSPYSGTGNSPLHF.

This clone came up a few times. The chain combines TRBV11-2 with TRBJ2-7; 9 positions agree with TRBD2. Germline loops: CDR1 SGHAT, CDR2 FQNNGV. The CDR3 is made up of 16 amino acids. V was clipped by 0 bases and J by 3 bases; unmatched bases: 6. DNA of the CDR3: TGTGCCAGCAGCTTAGATCCTAGCGGGGAAATCTACGAGCAGTACTTC. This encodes CASSLDPSGEIYEQYF.

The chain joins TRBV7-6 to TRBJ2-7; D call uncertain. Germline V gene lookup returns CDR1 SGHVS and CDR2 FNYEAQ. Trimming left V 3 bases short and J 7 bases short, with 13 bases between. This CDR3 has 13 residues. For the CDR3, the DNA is TGTGCCAGCAGCTTCCAACTACTCGGGGAGCAGTACTTC. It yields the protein CASSFQLLGEQYF.

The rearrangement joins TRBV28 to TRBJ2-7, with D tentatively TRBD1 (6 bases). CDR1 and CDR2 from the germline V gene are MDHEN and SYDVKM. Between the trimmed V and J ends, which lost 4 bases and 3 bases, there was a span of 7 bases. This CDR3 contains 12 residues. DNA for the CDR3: TGTGCCAGCAGTTGGGACATCTACGAGCAGTACTTC. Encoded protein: CASSWDIYEQYF.

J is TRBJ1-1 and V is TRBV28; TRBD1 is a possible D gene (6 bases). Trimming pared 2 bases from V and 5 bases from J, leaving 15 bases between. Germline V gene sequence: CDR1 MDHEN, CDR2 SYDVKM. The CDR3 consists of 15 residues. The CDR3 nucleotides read TGTGCCAGCAGTTTACTGGGGGCTCAGGGGACTGAAGCTTTCTTT. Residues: CASSLLGAQGTEAFF.

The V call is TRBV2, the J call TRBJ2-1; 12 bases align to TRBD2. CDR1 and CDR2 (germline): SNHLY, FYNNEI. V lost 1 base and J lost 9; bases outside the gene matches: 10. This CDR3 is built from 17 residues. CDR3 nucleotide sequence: TGTGCCAGCAGTGAAGTGAGGATCACTAGCGGGGGGCGTGAGCAGTTCTTC. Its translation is CASSEVRITSGGREQFF.

The CDR3 nucleotides are TGTGCCAGCAGCCCCGGCGGGCTTTTCGAGCAGTACTTC. Amino acid sequence: CASSPGGLFEQYF. The chain carries TRBV11-2 and TRBJ2-7; D might be TRBD2 (5 bases). This CDR3 has 13 amino acids. Germline V gene lookup returns CDR1 SGHAT and CDR2 FQNNGV. Trimming left V 5 bases short and J 6 bases short, with 14 bases between.

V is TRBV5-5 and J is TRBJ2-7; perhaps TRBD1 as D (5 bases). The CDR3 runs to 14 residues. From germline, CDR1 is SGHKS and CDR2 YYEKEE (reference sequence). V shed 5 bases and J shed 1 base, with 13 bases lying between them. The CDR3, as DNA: TGTGCCAGCAGGTCGACCGACAGTTCCTACGAGCAGTACTTC. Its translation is CASRSTDSSYEQYF.